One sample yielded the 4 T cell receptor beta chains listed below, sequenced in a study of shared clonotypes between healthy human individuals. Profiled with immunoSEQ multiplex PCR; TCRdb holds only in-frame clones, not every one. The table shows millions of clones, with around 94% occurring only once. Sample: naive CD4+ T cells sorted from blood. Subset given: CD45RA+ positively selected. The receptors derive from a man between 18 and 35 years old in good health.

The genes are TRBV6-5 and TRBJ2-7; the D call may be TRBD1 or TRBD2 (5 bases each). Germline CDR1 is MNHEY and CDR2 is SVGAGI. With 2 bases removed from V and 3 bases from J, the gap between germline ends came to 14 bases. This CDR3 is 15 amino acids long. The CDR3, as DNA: TGTGCCAGCAGTTACCAGGGCCGGGGTGGCTACGAGCAGTACTTC. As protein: CASSYQGRGGYEQYF.

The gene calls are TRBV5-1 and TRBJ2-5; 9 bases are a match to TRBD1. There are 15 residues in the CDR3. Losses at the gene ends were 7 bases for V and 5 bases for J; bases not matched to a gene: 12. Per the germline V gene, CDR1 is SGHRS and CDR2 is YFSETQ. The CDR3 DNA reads TGCGCCAGCTACACCGGGACAGGGTTGAGGGAGACCCAGTACTTC. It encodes CASYTGTGLRETQYF.

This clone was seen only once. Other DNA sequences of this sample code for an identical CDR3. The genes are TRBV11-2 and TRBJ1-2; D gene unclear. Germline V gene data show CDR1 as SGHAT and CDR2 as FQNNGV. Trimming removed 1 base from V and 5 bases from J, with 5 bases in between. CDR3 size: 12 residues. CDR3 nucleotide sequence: TGTGCCAGCAGCTTAGCGGGGTATGGCTACACCTTC. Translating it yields CASSLAGYGYTF. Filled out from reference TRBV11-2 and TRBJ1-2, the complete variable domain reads EAGVAQSPRYKIIEKRQSVAFWCNPISGHATLYWYQQILGQGPKLLIQFQNNGVVDDSQLPKDRFSAERLKGVDSTLKIQPAKLEDSAVYLCASSLAGYGYTFGSGTRLTVV.

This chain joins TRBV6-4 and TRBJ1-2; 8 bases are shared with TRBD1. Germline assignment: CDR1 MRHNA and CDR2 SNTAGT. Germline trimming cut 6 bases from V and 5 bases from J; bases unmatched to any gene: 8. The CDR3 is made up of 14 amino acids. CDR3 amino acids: CASRPGTGEYGYTF. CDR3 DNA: TGTGCCAGCAGACCCGGGACAGGCGAATATGGCTACACCTTC.